The TCR beta chain under discussion was sequenced for a study of blood T cells in healthy people across ages. Study-wide findings and caveats: Those diversity estimates obtained from one million T cells were thought to be underestimates.

The germline CDR1 and CDR2 sequences are SGHTA and FQGNSA. This CDR3 is 14 amino acids long. Trimming left V 5 bases short and J 2 bases short, with 13 bases between. As for this clonotype: Its antigen is undetermined.

Alongside a J-beta primer mix, a sample-barcoded 5' primer served in a second PCR lasting about 6 to 12 cycles. In TCRdb, the 5' RACE reads were re-called with MiXCR into one record per CDR3 protein. The data contain roughly 680,000 distinct CDR3 sequences, roughly half of them singletons. The chain links TRBV7-2 to TRBJ2-7; possibly TRBD1 for D (6 bases). The sequence came from a woman over 75 in good health. Source material: blood. The CDR3 spells CASSVQGHAYEQYF. The CDR3 region has the DNA TGTGCCAGCAGCGTACAGGGACATGCCTACGAGCAGTACTTC.